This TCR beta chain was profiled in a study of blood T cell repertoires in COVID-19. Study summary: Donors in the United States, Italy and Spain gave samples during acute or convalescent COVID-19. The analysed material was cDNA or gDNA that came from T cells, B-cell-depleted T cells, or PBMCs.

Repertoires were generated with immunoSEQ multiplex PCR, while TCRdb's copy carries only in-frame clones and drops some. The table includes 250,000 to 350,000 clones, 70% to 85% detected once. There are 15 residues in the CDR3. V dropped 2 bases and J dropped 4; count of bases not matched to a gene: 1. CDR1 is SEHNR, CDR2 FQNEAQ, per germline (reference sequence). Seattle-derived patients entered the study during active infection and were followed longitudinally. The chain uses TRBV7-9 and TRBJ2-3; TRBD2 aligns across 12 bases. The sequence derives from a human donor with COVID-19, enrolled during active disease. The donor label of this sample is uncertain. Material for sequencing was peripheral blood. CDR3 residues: CASSLLAGGADTQYF. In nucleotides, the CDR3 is TGTGCCAGCAGCTTACTAGCGGGAGGGGCAGATACGCAGTATTTT.